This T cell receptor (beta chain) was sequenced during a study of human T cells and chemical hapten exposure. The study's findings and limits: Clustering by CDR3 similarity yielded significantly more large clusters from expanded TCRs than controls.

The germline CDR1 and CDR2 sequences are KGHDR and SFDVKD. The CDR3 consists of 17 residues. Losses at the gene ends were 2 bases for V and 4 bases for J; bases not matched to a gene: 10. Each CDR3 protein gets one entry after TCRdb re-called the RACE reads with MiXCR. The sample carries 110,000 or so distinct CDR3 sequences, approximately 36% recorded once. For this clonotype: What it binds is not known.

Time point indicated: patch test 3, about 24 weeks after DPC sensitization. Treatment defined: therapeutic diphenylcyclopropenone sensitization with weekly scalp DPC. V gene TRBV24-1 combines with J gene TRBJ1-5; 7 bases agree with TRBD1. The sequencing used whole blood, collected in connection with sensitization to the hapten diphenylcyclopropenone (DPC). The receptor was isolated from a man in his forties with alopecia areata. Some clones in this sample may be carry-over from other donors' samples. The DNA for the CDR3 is TGTGCCACCAGTGATTCGCAGATGGGGACAGAGAATCAGCCCCAGCATTTT. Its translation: CATSDSQMGTENQPQHF.